This TCR beta chain was profiled in a study of blood T cell repertoires in COVID-19. Looking at the study overall: Italy, Spain and the United States were the sources of the convalescent and acute COVID-19 samples. In each case, the material was cDNA or gDNA derived from T cells, B-cell-depleted T cells, or PBMCs.

This clone appeared a single time. V was pared by 3 bases and J by 2 bases, with 0 bases of the junction left unmatched. Germline V lookup: CDR1 LNHDA, CDR2 SQIVND (reference sequence). The CDR3 runs 15 residues. In the original analysis: Cell counts per sample came from amplifying reference gene primers. The repertoire was sequenced with immunoSEQ multiplex PCR; TCRdb's copy has only in-frame clones and lacks some. The DNA was the basis for D and trimming; V, J and clone size are from that table. The sample consists of under 130,000 clones, roughly 79% of them appearing once. V usage is TRBV19 and J usage is TRBJ2-1; TRBD1 agrees at 11 bases. The sequenced material came from peripheral blood. The clonotype originates from a woman between 65 and 79 years old with acute or convalescent COVID-19. CDR3 DNA: TGTGCCAGTAGTATGGGACAGGGGGCCTACAATGAGCAGTTCTTC. It yields the protein CASSMGQGAYNEQFF.